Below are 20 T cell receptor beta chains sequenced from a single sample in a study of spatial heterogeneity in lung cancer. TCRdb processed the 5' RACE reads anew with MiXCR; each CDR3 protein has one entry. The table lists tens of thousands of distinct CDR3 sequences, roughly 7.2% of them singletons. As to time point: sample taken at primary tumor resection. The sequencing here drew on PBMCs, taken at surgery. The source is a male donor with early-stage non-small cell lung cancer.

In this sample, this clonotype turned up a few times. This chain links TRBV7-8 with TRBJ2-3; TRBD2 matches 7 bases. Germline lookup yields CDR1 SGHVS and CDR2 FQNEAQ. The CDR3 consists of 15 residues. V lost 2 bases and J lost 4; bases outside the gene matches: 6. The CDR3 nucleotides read TGTGCCAGCAGCTTAAAACTAGCGATTGCAGATACGCAGTATTTT. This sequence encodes CASSLKLAIADTQYF.

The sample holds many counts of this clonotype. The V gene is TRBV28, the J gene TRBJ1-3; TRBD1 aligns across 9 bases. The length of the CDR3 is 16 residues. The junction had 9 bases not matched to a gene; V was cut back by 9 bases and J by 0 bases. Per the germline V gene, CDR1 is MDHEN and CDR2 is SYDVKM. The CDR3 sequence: CASKTGGDFSGNTIYF. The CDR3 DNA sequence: TGTGCCAGTAAAACAGGGGGCGACTTCTCTGGAAACACCATATATTTT.

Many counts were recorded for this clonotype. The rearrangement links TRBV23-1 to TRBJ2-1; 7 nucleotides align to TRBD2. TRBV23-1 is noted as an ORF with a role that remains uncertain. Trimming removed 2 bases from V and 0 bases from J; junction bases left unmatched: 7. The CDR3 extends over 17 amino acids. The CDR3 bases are TGCGCCAGCAGTCAACAGGGAGGGCGAAGCTCCTACAATGAGCAGTTCTTC. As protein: CASSQQGGRSSYNEQFF.

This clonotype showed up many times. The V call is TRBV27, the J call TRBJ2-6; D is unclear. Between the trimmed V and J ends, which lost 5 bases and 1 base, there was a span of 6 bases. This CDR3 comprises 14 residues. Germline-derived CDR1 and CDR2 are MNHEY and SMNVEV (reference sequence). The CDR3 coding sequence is TGTGCCAGCAGTACCCTGTCTGGGGCCAACGTCCTGACTTTC. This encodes CASSTLSGANVLTF.

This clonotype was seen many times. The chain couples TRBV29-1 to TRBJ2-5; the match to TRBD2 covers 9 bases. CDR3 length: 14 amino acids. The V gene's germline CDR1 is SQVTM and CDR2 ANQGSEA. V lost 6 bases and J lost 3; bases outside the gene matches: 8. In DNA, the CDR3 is TGCAGCGTCTTAAGGGCGGGGGGGAAAGAGACCCAGTACTTC. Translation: CSVLRAGGKETQYF.

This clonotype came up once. The CDR3 spells CASKGAFYNSPLHF. CDR3 sequence (DNA): TGCGCCAGCAAAGGGGCATTCTATAATTCACCCCTCCACTTT. The chain uses TRBV5-1 and TRBJ1-6, with D possibly being TRBD1 (5 bases). V dropped 6 bases and J dropped 3 bases, with 10 bases sitting between them. The CDR3 is 14 amino acids. Germline V gene sequence: CDR1 SGHRS, CDR2 YFSETQ.

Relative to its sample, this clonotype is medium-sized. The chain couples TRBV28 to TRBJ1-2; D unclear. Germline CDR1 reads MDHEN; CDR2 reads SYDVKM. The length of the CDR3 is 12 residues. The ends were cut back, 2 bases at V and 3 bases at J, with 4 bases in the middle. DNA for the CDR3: TGTGCCAGCAGTTTACAGGACTATGGCTACACCTTC. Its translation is CASSLQDYGYTF.

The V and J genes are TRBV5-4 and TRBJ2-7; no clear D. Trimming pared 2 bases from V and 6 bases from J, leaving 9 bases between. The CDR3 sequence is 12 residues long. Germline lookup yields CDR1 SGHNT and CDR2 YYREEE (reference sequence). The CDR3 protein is CASSFRTAEQYF. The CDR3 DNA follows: TGTGCCAGCAGCTTTCGGACGGCCGAGCAGTACTTC.

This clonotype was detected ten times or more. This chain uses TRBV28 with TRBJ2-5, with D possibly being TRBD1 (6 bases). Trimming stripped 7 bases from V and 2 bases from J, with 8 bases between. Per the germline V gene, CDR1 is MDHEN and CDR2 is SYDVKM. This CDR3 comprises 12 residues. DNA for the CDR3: TGTGCCAGCACGGACAGACAAGAGACCCAGTACTTC. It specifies CASTDRQETQYF.

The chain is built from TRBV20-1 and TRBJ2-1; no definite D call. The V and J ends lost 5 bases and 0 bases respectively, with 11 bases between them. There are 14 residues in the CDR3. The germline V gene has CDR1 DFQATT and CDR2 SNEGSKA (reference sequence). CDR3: CSAAPLSSYNEQFF. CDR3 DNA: TGCAGTGCTGCCCCGCTGAGCTCCTACAATGAGCAGTTCTTC.

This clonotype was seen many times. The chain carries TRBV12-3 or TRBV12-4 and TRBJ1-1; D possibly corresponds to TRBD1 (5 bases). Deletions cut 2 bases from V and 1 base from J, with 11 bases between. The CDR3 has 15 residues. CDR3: CASSLKAGTNTEAFF. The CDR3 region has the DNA TGTGCCAGCAGTTTAAAGGCAGGGACGAACACTGAAGCTTTCTTT.

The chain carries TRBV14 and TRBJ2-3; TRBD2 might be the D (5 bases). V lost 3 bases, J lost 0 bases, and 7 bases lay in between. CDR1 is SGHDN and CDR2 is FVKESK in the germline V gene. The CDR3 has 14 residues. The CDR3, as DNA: TGTGCCAGCAGCCAGGGAGACAGCACAGATACGCAGTATTTT. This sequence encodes CASSQGDSTDTQYF.

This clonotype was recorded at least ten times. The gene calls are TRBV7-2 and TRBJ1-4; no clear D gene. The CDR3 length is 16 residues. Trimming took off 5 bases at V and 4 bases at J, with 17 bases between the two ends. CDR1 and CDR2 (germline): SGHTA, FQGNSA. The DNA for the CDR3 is TGTGCCAGCAGCGCTTTAGCGTGGGGTGTTAATGAAAAACTGTTTTTT. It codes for CASSALAWGVNEKLFF.

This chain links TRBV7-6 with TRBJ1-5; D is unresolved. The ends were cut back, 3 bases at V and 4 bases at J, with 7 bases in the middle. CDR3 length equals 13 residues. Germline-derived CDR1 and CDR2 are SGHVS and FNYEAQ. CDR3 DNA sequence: TGTGCCAGCAGCTTGTCAGAAAATCAGCCCCAGCATTTT. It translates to CASSLSENQPQHF.

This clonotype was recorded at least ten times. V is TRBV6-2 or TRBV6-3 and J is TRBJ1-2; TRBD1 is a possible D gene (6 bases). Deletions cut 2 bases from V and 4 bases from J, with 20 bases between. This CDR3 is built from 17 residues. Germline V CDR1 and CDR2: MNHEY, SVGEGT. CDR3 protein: CASSYAGTFLIGYGYTF. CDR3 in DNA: TGTGCCAGCAGTTACGCCGGGACATTCCTTATAGGCTATGGCTACACCTTC.

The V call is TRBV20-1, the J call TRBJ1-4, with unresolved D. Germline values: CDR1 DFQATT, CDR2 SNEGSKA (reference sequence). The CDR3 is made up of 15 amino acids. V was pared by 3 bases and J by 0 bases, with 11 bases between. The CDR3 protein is CSASLRTATNEKLFF. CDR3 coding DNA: TGCAGTGCTAGCCTCCGGACTGCAACTAATGAAAAACTGTTTTTT.

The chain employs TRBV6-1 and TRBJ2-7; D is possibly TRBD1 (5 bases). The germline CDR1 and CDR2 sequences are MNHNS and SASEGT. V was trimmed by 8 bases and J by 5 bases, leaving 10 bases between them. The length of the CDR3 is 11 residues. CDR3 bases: TGTGCCAGCGTGTGGGGCCACGAGCAGTACTTC. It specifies CASVWGHEQYF.

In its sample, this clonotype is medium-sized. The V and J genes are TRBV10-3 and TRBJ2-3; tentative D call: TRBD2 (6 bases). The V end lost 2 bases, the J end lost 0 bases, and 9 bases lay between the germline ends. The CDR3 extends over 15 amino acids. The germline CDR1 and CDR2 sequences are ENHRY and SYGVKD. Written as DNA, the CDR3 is TGTGCCATCAGTGAGCCGGGACTTAGCACAGATACGCAGTATTTT. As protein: CAISEPGLSTDTQYF.

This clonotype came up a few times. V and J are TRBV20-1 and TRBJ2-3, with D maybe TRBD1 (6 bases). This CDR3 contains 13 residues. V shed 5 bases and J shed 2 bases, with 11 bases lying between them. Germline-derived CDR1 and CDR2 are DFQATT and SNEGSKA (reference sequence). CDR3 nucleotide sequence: TGCAGTGCTGCAGGGGTGACCACAGATACGCAGTATTTT. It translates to CSAAGVTTDTQYF.

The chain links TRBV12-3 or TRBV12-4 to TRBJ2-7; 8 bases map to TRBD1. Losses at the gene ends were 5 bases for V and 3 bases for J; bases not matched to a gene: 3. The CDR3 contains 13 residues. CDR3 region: CASSLTGGYEQYF. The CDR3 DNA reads TGTGCCAGCAGTCTAACAGGGGGCTACGAGCAGTACTTC.